This TCR beta chain comes out of a study of blood T cell repertoires in COVID-19. Background on the study: Some COVID-19 samples were acute and others convalescent; all came from the United States, Italy and Spain.

Seattle researchers signed up patients amid active infection and tracked them longitudinally. The CDR3 length is 17 residues. Germline V gives CDR1 SGHAT, CDR2 FQNNGV. Trimming removed 6 bases at V and 7 bases at J, with 25 bases between. Clones were sequenced by immunoSEQ multiplex PCR, and TCRdb holds only the in-frame ones, with some missing. The sample carries 500,000 to 600,000 clones, approximately 88% recorded once. Sequences were obtained from peripheral blood. The receptor was isolated from a woman in her forties or fifties with COVID-19, enrolled during active disease. The chain links TRBV11-2 to TRBJ2-1; the D gene is possibly TRBD2 (5 bases). Written as DNA, the CDR3 is TGTGCCAGCAGATTGGTCCGGCTGGGTGTAACGGGGAATGAGCAGTTCTTC. Translated, it gives CASRLVRLGVTGNEQFF.